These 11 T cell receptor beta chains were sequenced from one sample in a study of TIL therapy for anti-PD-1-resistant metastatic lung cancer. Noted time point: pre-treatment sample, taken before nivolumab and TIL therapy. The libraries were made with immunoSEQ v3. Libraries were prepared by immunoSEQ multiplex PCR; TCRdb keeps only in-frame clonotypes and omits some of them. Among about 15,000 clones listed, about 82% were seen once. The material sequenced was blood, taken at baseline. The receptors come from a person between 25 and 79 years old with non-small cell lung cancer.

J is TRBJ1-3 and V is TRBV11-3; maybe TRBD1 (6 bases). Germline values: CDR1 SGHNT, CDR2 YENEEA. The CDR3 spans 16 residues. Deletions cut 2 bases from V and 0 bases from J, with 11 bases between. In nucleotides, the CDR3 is TGTGCCAGCAGCTTATGGGACACCAACTCTGGAAACACCATATATTTT. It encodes CASSLWDTNSGNTIYF.

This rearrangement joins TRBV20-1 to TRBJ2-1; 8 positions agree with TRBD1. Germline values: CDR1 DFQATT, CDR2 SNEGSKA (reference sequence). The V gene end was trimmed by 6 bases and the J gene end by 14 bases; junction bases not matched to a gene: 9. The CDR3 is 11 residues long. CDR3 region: CSAGTGQGEFF. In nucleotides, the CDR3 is TGCAGTGCGGGGACTGGACAGGGAGAGTTCTTC.

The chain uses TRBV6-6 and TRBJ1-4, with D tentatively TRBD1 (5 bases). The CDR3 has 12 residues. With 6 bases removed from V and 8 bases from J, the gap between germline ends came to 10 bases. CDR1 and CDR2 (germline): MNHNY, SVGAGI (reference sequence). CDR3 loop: CASRSGGEKLFF. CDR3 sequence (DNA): TGTGCCAGCAGGTCCGGGGGGGAAAAACTGTTTTTT.

The CDR3 sequence is CASSPRGGRMNTEAFF. CDR3 in DNA: TGTGCCAGCAGCCCCAGGGGGGGAAGAATGAACACTGAAGCTTTCTTT. The V call is TRBV7-2, the J call TRBJ1-1, with 7 nucleotides matching TRBD1. With V trimmed by 5 bases and J by 0 bases, 9 bases remained unmatched. CDR3 size: 16 residues. From germline, CDR1 is SGHTA and CDR2 FQGNSA.

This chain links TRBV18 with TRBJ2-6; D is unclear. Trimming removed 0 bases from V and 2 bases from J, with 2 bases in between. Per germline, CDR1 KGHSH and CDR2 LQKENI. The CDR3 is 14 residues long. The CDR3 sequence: CASSPPPGANVLTF. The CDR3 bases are TGTGCCAGCTCACCACCGCCTGGGGCCAACGTCCTGACTTTC.

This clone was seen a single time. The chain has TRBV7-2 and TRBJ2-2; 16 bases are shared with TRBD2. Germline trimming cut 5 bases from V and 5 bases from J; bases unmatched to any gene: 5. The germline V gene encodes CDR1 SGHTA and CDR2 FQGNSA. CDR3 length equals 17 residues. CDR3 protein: CASSEAGLAGGTGELFF. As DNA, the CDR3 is TGTGCCAGCAGCGAAGCGGGACTAGCGGGAGGGACCGGGGAGCTGTTTTTT.

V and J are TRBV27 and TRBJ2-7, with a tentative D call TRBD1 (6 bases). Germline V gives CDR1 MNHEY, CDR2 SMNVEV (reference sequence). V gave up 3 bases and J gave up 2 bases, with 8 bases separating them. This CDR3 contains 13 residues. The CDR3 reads CASSLGQTYEQYF. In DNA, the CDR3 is TGTGCCAGCAGTTTGGGACAAACCTACGAGCAGTACTTC.

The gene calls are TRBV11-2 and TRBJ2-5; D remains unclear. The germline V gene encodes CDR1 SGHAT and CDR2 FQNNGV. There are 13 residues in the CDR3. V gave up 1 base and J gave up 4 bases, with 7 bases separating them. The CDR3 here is CASSLGLIETQYF. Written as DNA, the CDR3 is TGTGCCAGCAGCTTAGGGTTAATAGAGACCCAGTACTTC.

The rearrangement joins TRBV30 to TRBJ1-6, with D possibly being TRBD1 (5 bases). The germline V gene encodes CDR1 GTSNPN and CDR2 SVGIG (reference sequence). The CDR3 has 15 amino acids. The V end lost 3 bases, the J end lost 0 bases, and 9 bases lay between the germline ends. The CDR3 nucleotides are TGTGCCTGGAGGAGACAGACCTCCTATAATTCACCCCTCCACTTT. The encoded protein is CAWRRQTSYNSPLHF.

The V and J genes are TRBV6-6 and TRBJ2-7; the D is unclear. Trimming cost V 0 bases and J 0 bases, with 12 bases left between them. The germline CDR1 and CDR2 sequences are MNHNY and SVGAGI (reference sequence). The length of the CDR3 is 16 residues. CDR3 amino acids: CASSYSLALSSYEQYF. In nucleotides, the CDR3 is TGTGCCAGCAGTTACTCTCTCGCCTTGAGCTCCTACGAGCAGTACTTC.

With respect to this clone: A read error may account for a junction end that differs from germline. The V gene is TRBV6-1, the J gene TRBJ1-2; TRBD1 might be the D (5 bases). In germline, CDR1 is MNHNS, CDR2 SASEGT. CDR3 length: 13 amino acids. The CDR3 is CASSEQGNNGYTF. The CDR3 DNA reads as TGTGCCAGCAGTGAACAGGGTAACAATGGCTACACCTTC.